The 4 T cell receptor beta chains presented below share a single source sample, sequenced in a study of T-cell reconstitution after alpha-beta-depleted transplantation in children. TCRbeta library construction was performed incorporating unique molecular identifiers. MiXCR, applied by TCRdb to the PCR reads, yields one record per CDR3 protein. The sample holds fewer than 550,000 distinct CDR3 sequences, 11% seen once. The starting material was PBMCs from the stem cell graft donor, obtained from the stem cell graft. These receptors were collected from a human donor who donated a stem cell graft to a child with acute myeloid leukemia.

This clonotype was observed at least ten times. This sequence joins TRBV20-1 and TRBJ2-3; 9 bases agree with TRBD2. Trimming removed 3 bases from V and 0 bases from J; junction bases left unmatched: 13. The CDR3 is made up of 18 amino acids. CDR1 is DFQATT, CDR2 SNEGSKA, per germline (reference sequence). The CDR3 nucleotides read TGCAGTGCTAGCCCTCTAGCGGGGACTGAGCGAAGCACAGATACGCAGTATTTT. Encoded protein: CSASPLAGTERSTDTQYF.

The J gene is TRBJ2-1, the V gene TRBV5-1; D is unclear. Trimming took 4 bases from V and 5 from J, leaving 10 bases between them. CDR1 is SGHRS and CDR2 is YFSETQ in the germline V gene. There are 13 residues in the CDR3. This CDR3 is CASSPASNNEQFF. CDR3 nucleotides: TGCGCCAGCAGCCCAGCTTCTAACAATGAGCAGTTCTTC.

This sequence joins TRBV10-3 and TRBJ2-1; 10 bases are a match to TRBD1. The CDR3 is made up of 14 amino acids. Unmatched junction bases numbered 6, after V lost 5 bases and J lost 8 bases. The V gene's germline CDR1 is ENHRY and CDR2 SYGVKD. The CDR3: CAISTTGGSDEQFF. CDR3 DNA: TGTGCCATCAGTACGACAGGGGGCTCGGATGAGCAGTTCTTC.

This clonotype has only a few counts. The CDR3 DNA reads as TGTGCCAGTAGTATACTTCATAGCGGGCTTGACACCGGGGAGCTGTTTTTT. Protein: CASSILHSGLDTGELFF. The chain uses TRBV19 and TRBJ2-2, with TRBD2 matching over 7 bases. Germline lookup yields CDR1 LNHDA and CDR2 SQIVND (reference sequence). The CDR3 runs 17 residues. With 2 bases clipped from V and 3 bases from J, the junction kept 9 bases outside the gene matches.